The rows below give T cell receptor beta chains drawn from one sample of a study of Ad26.COV2.S vaccination and SARS-CoV-2 variants. Clones were read by immunoSEQ multiplex PCR, and TCRdb kept only the in-frame ones, dropping some. The sample holds roughly 180,000 clones; approximately 90% are singletons and the top ten take more than 4.5%. The sequencing here drew on peripheral blood, taken after recovery from COVID-19. Receptors originate from a human donor who had recovered from COVID-19. The CDR3 runs from the conserved cysteine through the conserved F or W. The order of the fields is V gene, clone size, J gene, D gene, CDR3 protein, CDR3 DNA. A D gene is named only where the DNA matches it firmly. Rows may omit the clone size; those that give it use once, few, many or a size class.

TRBV5-1,few,TRBJ1-2,TRBD1,CASSPSGGSGGYTF,TGCGCCAGCAGCCCCTCAGGGGGCTCGGGTGGCTACACCTTC
TRBV9,once,TRBJ1-2,.,CASSVGQGGGYTF,TGTGCCAGCAGCGTAGGCCAGGGAGGAGGCTACACCTTC
TRBV11-2,few,TRBJ2-7,.,CASSLLYEQYF,TGTGCCAGCAGCCTGTTATACGAGCAGTACTTC
TRBV7-2,once,TRBJ2-3,TRBD2,CASSLGVSGGSTDTQYF,TGTGCCAGCAGCTTAGGGGTTAGCGGGGGTAGCACAGATACGCAGTATTTT
TRBV7-2,.,TRBJ1-1,.,CASTRDWGSAEAFF,TGTGCCAGCACCCGCGACTGGGGTAGCGCTGAAGCTTTCTTT
TRBV19,.,TRBJ1-1,TRBD1,CASSKRGGMNTEAFF,TGTGCCAGTAGTAAACGAGGGGGCATGAACACTGAAGCTTTCTTT
TRBV15,few,TRBJ1-5,.,CATRRGDQPQHF,TGTGCCACCCGGCGAGGGGATCAGCCCCAGCATTTT
TRBV12-3/TRBV12-4,.,TRBJ1-2,.,CASSRAGKGGYTF,TGTGCCAGCAGTCGGGCAGGGAAGGGTGGCTACACCTTC
TRBV3-1/TRBV3-2,few,TRBJ2-5,TRBD2,CASSYPAGGPETQYF,TGTGCCAGCAGCTATCCAGCGGGGGGGCCCGAGACCCAGTACTTC
TRBV28,.,TRBJ2-3,.,CASSPPWSRAPLGDTQYF,TGTGCCAGCAGTCCCCCGTGGAGCAGGGCCCCTCTAGGCGATACGCAGTATTTT
TRBV30,few,TRBJ1-6,.,CAWSGWGTGTHF,.
TRBV27,.,TRBJ1-6,.,CASSLSSYNSPLHF,TGTGCCAGCAGTCTCAGCTCCTATAATTCACCCCTCCACTTT
TRBV18,.,TRBJ2-7,TRBD1,CASSPRQGRDEQYF,TGTGCCAGCTCACCCAGACAGGGCCGCGACGAGCAGTACTTC
TRBV3-1/TRBV3-2,.,TRBJ2-5,TRBD2,CASSPPSGGGETQYF,TGTGCCAGCAGCCCCCCGAGCGGGGGCGGCGAGACCCAGTACTTC
TRBV20-1,.,TRBJ2-1,TRBD2,CSAPGGNEQFF,TGCAGTGCCCCGGGGGGCAATGAGCAGTTCTTC
TRBV7-2,.,TRBJ2-5,.,CASSLPGGASQETQYF,TGTGCCAGCAGCCTCCCGGGTGGGGCGTCACAAGAGACCCAGTACTTC
TRBV3-1/TRBV3-2,few,TRBJ1-1,.,CASSQIFRAEAFF,TGTGCCAGCAGCCAAATTTTCCGGGCTGAAGCTTTCTTT
TRBV9,.,TRBJ2-2,.,CASSVAGQPTGELFF,TGTGCCAGCAGCGTAGCTGGGCAGCCCACCGGGGAGCTGTTTTTT
TRBV2,.,TRBJ2-1,TRBD1,CASSPDRDNEQFF,TGTGCCAGCAGTCCGGACAGGGACAATGAGCAGTTCTTC
TRBV7-6,.,TRBJ2-6,TRBD2,CASSPSGGLSGANVLTF,TGTGCCAGCAGCCCTAGCGGGGGCCTCTCTGGGGCCAACGTCCTGACTTTC
TRBV9,.,TRBJ2-2,TRBD1,CASSPRDRVSTGELFF,TGTGCCAGCAGCCCCCGGGACAGGGTCTCCACCGGGGAGCTGTTTTTT
TRBV19,.,TRBJ1-4,.,CASKDDRRMGEKLFF,TGTGCCAGTAAGGATGACAGGCGAATGGGAGAAAAACTGTTTTTT